A selection of T cell receptor beta chains follows, all from one sample in a study of Ad26.COV2.S vaccination and SARS-CoV-2 variants. Generated by immunoSEQ multiplex PCR, the TCRdb table keeps only in-frame clones and is missing some. Of over 300,000 clones in the sample, about 83% were seen once. Material: peripheral blood, obtained in a trial of Ad26.COV2.S vaccine versus placebo. These receptor sequences come from a person aged 18-65 years who received the Ad26.COV2.S COVID-19 vaccine or a placebo. Both conserved end residues are part of each CDR3. Fields, in order: J gene, V gene, clone size, CDR3 protein. For some rows the clone size is stated as once, few or many, or as a class when expanded; others skip it.

J gene: TRBJ1-1; V gene: TRBV6-2/TRBV6-3; clone size: few; CDR3 protein: CASSTGGSEAFF
J gene: TRBJ2-3; V gene: TRBV3-1/TRBV3-2; clone size: once; CDR3 protein: CASSHPRLAGADTQYF
J gene: TRBJ2-3; V gene: TRBV28; clone size: -; CDR3 protein: CASSSGAEGTDTQYF
J gene: TRBJ2-7; V gene: TRBV27; clone size: few; CDR3 protein: CASSLDRSTDYEQYF
J gene: TRBJ1-2; V gene: TRBV6-5; clone size: -; CDR3 protein: CASSRAGAWGYTF
J gene: TRBJ1-1; V gene: TRBV5-4; clone size: -; CDR3 protein: CASSHATEAFF
J gene: TRBJ1-5; V gene: TRBV4-3; clone size: -; CDR3 protein: CASSQGIRDQPQHF
J gene: TRBJ2-1; V gene: TRBV12-3/TRBV12-4; clone size: -; CDR3 protein: CASSFRRLRQFF
J gene: TRBJ2-1; V gene: TRBV2; clone size: -; CDR3 protein: CAGELSGYNEQFF
J gene: TRBJ1-5; V gene: TRBV19; clone size: -; CDR3 protein: CASNIRPQPQHF
J gene: TRBJ2-1; V gene: TRBV20-1; clone size: -; CDR3 protein: CSASTPSGSSYNEQFF
J gene: TRBJ2-1; V gene: TRBV21-1; clone size: -; CDR3 protein: CASSGRGLAGGRPYNEQFF